Sequencing of this T cell receptor (beta chain) was carried out in a study of blood T cell repertoires in COVID-19. Looking at the study overall: The United States, Italy and Spain were the sources of the acute and convalescent COVID-19 samples.

The method was immunoSEQ multiplex PCR; TCRdb's version includes in-frame clones alone and lacks a portion of them. This table has about 35,000 clones, roughly four fifths appearing once. Sequenced input: peripheral blood. This receptor was obtained from a man at least 80 years old with active or convalescent COVID-19.

In nucleotides, the CDR3 is TGTGCCAGCAACTTCGCTAGTCGGCGCGAGCAGTACTTC. It translates to CASNFASRREQYF. J is TRBJ2-7 and V is TRBV28; D gene ambiguous. This CDR3 is 13 amino acids long. V lost 7 bases and J lost 6, with 16 bases in between. Germline V gene sequence: CDR1 MDHEN, CDR2 SYDVKM.